The T cell receptor beta chain under discussion was sequenced for a study of sequential checkpoint blockade in melanoma (dated by TCRdb to the late 2010s). Notes on the research overall: Using 1:1 randomization, the trial assigned patients either to first-line nivolumab followed by ipilimumab (arm A) or to ipilimumab followed by nivolumab (arm B). Both trial sequences were followed by maintenance nivolumab. Broad study findings and their caveats: The model for predicting response that combines TCR metrics with mutation burden needs to be validated in larger, independent patient cohorts.

Sequences SGHAT (CDR1) and FQNNGV (CDR2) are obtained from the germline V gene. V is shortened by 6 bases, J by 0 bases, and the region joining them spans 14 bases. The CDR3 measures 15 amino acids from cysteine to phenylalanine. The entry retains the CDR3 DNA only, 45 bases that are in frame from base 1. As regards this clone: The antigen this receptor binds is unknown. No much larger clonotype is one base removed from it; base qualities were not supplied.

The sample's treatment or condition label is to be understood as: randomized to nivolumab then ipilimumab (arm A) or the reverse (arm B). None of the patients in the trial had previously been given DNA-damaging chemotherapy. Thawed PBMCs were sorted on a FACS Aria II flow cytometer to isolate live CD3+CD8+ cells negative for CD19 and CD56. The samples were obtained from melanoma patients enrolled in CheckMate 064, an open-label, randomized phase II trial testing sequential checkpoint blockade. Leukapheresis was used to collect peripheral blood mononuclear cells, which were then purified with Ficoll-Paque and frozen in human serum with roughly 10% DMSO. Purity of sorted blood CD3+CD8+ cells was verified at >98% immediately after sorting, followed by DNA extraction. TCRbeta CDR3 regions were immunosequenced from genomic DNA with the immunoSEQ Assay. Before high-throughput sequencing, genomic DNA was amplified using bias-controlled multiplex PCR. On the study's bioinformatics: To quantify the absolute abundance of each unique TCRbeta CDR3 region, the sequences were collapsed and filtered. Clonality, defined as 1 minus Pielou's evenness, was calculated using only productive rearrangements. Clones with significantly greater frequencies in on-treatment versus baseline samples were identified using a previously published method. The table was pulled from immuneACCESS by TCRdb, which kept in-frame rearrangements only. Such tables lose some clones; where checked, under half of the loss comes from unresolved V genes, and the rest has no known cause. The DNA was the basis for D and trimming; V, J and clone size are from that table. Present in this sample are more than 35,000 clones, 88% of which were seen just once. The top ten clonotypes cover approximately 13% of the sample.

This TCR was recovered from a human donor with melanoma. The chain employs TRBV11-2 and TRBJ1-2, with no D gene named confidently. Sequenced here: CD8+ T cells sorted from blood (inferred from file names), sampled from a patient given nivolumab and ipilimumab in sequence. Here is the DNA: TGTGCCAGCAGGCACGTGGGAGGAGCTAACTATGGCTACACCTTC. This translates into CASRHVGGANYGYTF. Beyond the CDR3, the reference TRBV11-2 and TRBJ1-2 genes provide the residues; the full variable domain reads: EAGVAQSPRYKIIEKRQSVAFWCNPISGHATLYWYQQILGQGPKLLIQFQNNGVVDDSQLPKDRFSAERLKGVDSTLKIQPAKLEDSAVYLCASRHVGGANYGYTFGSGTRLTVV.